What follows are 22 T cell receptor beta chains derived from one specimen sequenced in a study of T cell responses to AZD1222 COVID-19 vaccine. The repertoire was sequenced with immunoSEQ multiplex PCR; TCRdb's copy has only in-frame clones and lacks some. The profile shows under 150,000 clones, approximately 93% of them singletons. The specimen was peripheral blood, collected on day 0 of AZD1222 vaccination. All receptors come from an adult in good health.

This chain links TRBV29-1 with TRBJ2-1; D is perhaps TRBD1 or TRBD2 (5 bases each). The CDR3 runs 16 residues. Trimming removed 0 bases at V and 4 bases at J, with 16 bases between. The germline V gene encodes CDR1 SQVTM and CDR2 ANQGSEA. CDR3 nucleotides: TGCAGCGTTGAAGACCCCGGGACCAGAGATTACAATGAGCAGTTCTTC. Its protein is CSVEDPGTRDYNEQFF.

The rearrangement links TRBV12-5 to TRBJ1-1; possibly TRBD1 for D (6 bases). Germline CDR1 LGHNT, CDR2 FRNRAP. Trimming stripped 1 base from V and 5 bases from J, with 14 bases between. The CDR3 is 15 residues long. In DNA, the CDR3 is TGTGCTAGTGGTTTGGCCAGGGGATTAGGAACTGAAGCTTTCTTT. This sequence encodes CASGLARGLGTEAFF.

This chain connects TRBV10-3 to TRBJ1-6; D gene ambiguous. This CDR3 has 12 amino acids. V lost 0 bases and J lost 10, with 4 bases in between. Germline V lookup: CDR1 ENHRY, CDR2 SYGVKD. The CDR3 region has the DNA TGTGCCATCAGTGAGTCGGAGTCACCCCTCCACTTT. Residues: CAISESESPLHF.

The chain combines TRBV20-1 with TRBJ2-7; no firm D call. Germline-derived CDR1 and CDR2 are DFQATT and SNEGSKA (reference sequence). The CDR3 extends over 11 amino acids. Trimming stripped 3 bases from V and 2 bases from J, with 5 bases between. The CDR3 loop reads CSASDPYEQYF. The CDR3 DNA is TGCAGTGCTAGCGACCCCTACGAGCAGTACTTC.

This clone has a single count. This sequence joins TRBV19 and TRBJ2-2, with unresolved D. CDR3 size: 13 residues. The germline CDR1 and CDR2 sequences are LNHDA and SQIVND (reference sequence). The V end was cut by 3 bases, the J end by 6 bases, with 8 bases between. In DNA form, the CDR3 reads TGTGCCAGTAGTATTACCTCTTCCGGGGAGCTGTTTTTT. It encodes CASSITSSGELFF.

The chain employs TRBV5-1 and TRBJ2-4; 7 bases align to TRBD1. Germline-derived CDR1 and CDR2 are SGHRS and YFSETQ. CDR3 length: 15 residues. J lost 8 bases, V lost 4 bases, and 12 bases had no gene match. The CDR3 loop is CASSQGQYQGDIQYF. The CDR3, as DNA: TGCGCCAGCAGCCAGGGACAGTATCAAGGGGACATTCAGTACTTC.

The rearrangement joins TRBV6-1 to TRBJ2-7; 10 nucleotides agree with TRBD1. The CDR3 has 18 amino acids. Germline V lookup: CDR1 MNHNS, CDR2 SASEGT. V gave up 2 bases and J gave up 6 bases; unmatched junction bases: 16. The CDR3 sequence: CASSEMGRGDRGLGEQYF. CDR3 bases: TGTGCCAGCAGTGAAATGGGACGCGGGGACAGGGGCCTGGGCGAGCAGTACTTC.

V usage is TRBV28 and J usage is TRBJ1-1; maybe TRBD1 (6 bases). In germline, CDR1 is MDHEN, CDR2 SYDVKM. The CDR3 loop spans 14 amino acids. Trimming left V 4 bases short and J 5 bases short, with 14 bases between. The CDR3 region has the DNA TGTGCCAGCAGTTCGGTGCAGGGGAGAACTGAAGCTTTCTTT. It encodes CASSSVQGRTEAFF. The variable domain in full, completed from reference TRBV28 and TRBJ1-1, reads DVKVTQSSRYLVKRTGEKVFLECVQDMDHENMFWYRQDPGLGLRLIYFSYDVKMKEKGDIPEGYSVSREKKERFSLILESASTNQTSMYLCASSSVQGRTEAFFGQGTRLTVV.

The genes are TRBV2 and TRBJ1-6; the D is unclear. This CDR3 comprises 10 residues. V was clipped by 10 bases and J by 13 bases, with 11 bases between them. The germline gives CDR1 SNHLY, CDR2 FYNNEI. For the CDR3, the DNA is TGTGCCATAACCGGGTATCCCCTCCACTTT. Residues: CAITGYPLHF.

This clone occurred a few times. The gene calls are TRBV5-1 and TRBJ1-3; D not certain. The CDR3 is 17 amino acids. V shed 0 bases and J shed 2 bases, with 15 bases lying between them. Germline V gene lookup returns CDR1 SGHRS and CDR2 YFSETQ. CDR3 loop: CASSLEGWAHAGNTIYF. DNA for the CDR3: TGCGCCAGCAGCTTGGAAGGTTGGGCCCACGCTGGAAACACCATATATTTT.

The V and J genes are TRBV11-2 and TRBJ2-1; maybe TRBD2 (6 bases). The CDR3 has 16 residues. Germline V gives CDR1 SGHAT, CDR2 FQNNGV. Trimming cost V 2 bases and J 0 bases, with 11 bases left between them. This CDR3 reads CASSLNLASSYNEQFF. The CDR3 DNA is TGTGCCAGCAGCTTAAATCTAGCGAGCTCCTACAATGAGCAGTTCTTC.

In this sample, this clone turned up once. The gene calls are TRBV18 and TRBJ1-2, with TRBD1 matching over 10 bases. CDR3 length equals 14 residues. Germline V gives CDR1 KGHSH, CDR2 LQKENI. With 4 bases clipped from V and 5 bases from J, the junction kept 4 bases outside the gene matches. DNA of the CDR3: TGTGCCAGCTCACTAAGGGGACAGGGGTATGGCTACACCTTC. It is translated as CASSLRGQGYGYTF.

Only one count was recorded for this clone. The chain is built from TRBV5-4 and TRBJ2-3; D possibly corresponds to TRBD2 (5 bases). From germline, CDR1 is SGHNT and CDR2 YYREEE (reference sequence). The length of the CDR3 is 14 residues. Trimming pared 10 bases from V and 4 bases from J, leaving 19 bases between. The CDR3 coding sequence is TGTGCCGTAAGGGCGGGTGGACGTCCAGATACGCAGTATTTT. The encoded protein is CAVRAGGRPDTQYF. Filled out from reference TRBV5-4 and TRBJ2-3, the complete variable domain reads ETGVTQSPTHLIKTRGQQVTLRCSSQSGHNTVSWYQQALGQGPQFIFQYYREEENGRGNFPPRFSGLQFPNYSSELNVNALELDDSALYLCAVRAGGRPDTQYFGPGTRLTVL.

This clone was seen once. This rearrangement joins TRBV20-1 to TRBJ1-6, with D perhaps matching TRBD1 (6 bases). The CDR3 sequence is 11 residues long. Germline assignment: CDR1 DFQATT and CDR2 SNEGSKA (reference sequence). V was clipped by 0 bases and J by 15 bases, with 9 bases between them. CDR3 amino acids: CSARDGGLLHF. Here the CDR3 DNA reads TGCAGTGCTAGAGATGGGGGCCTCCTCCACTTT.

The J gene is TRBJ2-5, the V gene TRBV15, with 11 bases that match TRBD2. Germline-derived CDR1 and CDR2 are LNHNV and YYDKDF (reference sequence). With 5 bases clipped from V and 4 bases from J, the junction kept 6 bases outside the gene matches. CDR3 length: 15 residues. The CDR3 DNA reads as TGTGCCACCAGCGGAAGACTAGCGGGATTAGAGACCCAGTACTTC. Its translation: CATSGRLAGLETQYF.

The V gene is TRBV4-1, the J gene TRBJ2-2; D may be TRBD1 or TRBD2 (5 bases each). The germline CDR1 and CDR2 sequences are MGHRA and YSYEKL. CDR3 length: 21 residues. V gave up 2 bases and J gave up 5 bases, with 30 bases separating them. DNA of the CDR3: TGCGCCAGCAGCCAACTGTACGGGAAAGGGACCCGATACCGAGGGACCGGGGAGCTGTTTTTT. This encodes CASSQLYGKGTRYRGTGELFF.

This chain uses TRBV9 with TRBJ2-1; either TRBD1 or TRBD2 may fit D (6 bases each). V was clipped by 0 bases and J by 3 bases, with 10 bases between them. The CDR3 loop spans 15 amino acids. Per germline, CDR1 SGDLS and CDR2 YYNGEE. The CDR3 region is CASSVGGGGYNEQFF. Written as DNA, the CDR3 is TGTGCCAGCAGCGTAGGAGGGGGAGGCTACAATGAGCAGTTCTTC.

The rearrangement links TRBV18 to TRBJ1-5; no definite D call. Trimming removed 2 bases from V and 4 bases from J, with 12 bases in between. The CDR3 extends over 15 amino acids. CDR1 and CDR2 (germline): KGHSH, LQKENI. CDR3 sequence reads: CASSPIGLLNQPQHF. The CDR3 DNA sequence: TGTGCCAGCTCACCAATTGGACTCTTAAATCAGCCCCAGCATTTT.

This rearrangement joins TRBV6-5 to TRBJ1-2; D gene uncertain. The CDR3 spans 13 residues. Germline CDR1 reads MNHEY; CDR2 reads SVGAGI. V was clipped by 6 bases and J by 4 bases, with 12 bases between them. The chain's CDR3 is CASRSDRGYGYTF. As DNA, the CDR3 is TGTGCCAGCAGATCGGATCGGGGCTATGGCTACACCTTC.

Points on this clone: The junction differs from germline at one of its ends, possibly a read error. V and J are TRBV2 and TRBJ2-3; D not certain. Germline CDR1 SNHLY, CDR2 FYNNEI. The CDR3 is 10 amino acids. CDR3 in amino acids: CASREDTQYF. CDR3 nucleotides: TGTGCCAGCAGAGAAGATACGCAGTATTTT.

The J gene is TRBJ1-1, the V gene TRBV29-1; no reliable D call. V lost 7 bases to trimming and J lost 1 base, with 10 bases between them. In germline, CDR1 is SQVTM, CDR2 ANQGSEA. CDR3 size: 12 residues. The CDR3 sequence is CSGTHPNTEAFF. The CDR3 DNA sequence: TGCAGCGGAACACACCCGAACACTGAAGCTTTCTTT. Variable domain in full (rest from reference TRBV29-1 and TRBJ1-1): SAVISQKPSRDICQRGTSLTIQCQVDSQVTMMFWYRQQPGQSLTLIATANQGSEATYESGFVIDKFPISRPNLTFSTLTVSNMSPEDSSIYLCSGTHPNTEAFFGQGTRLTVV.

V gene TRBV11-2 combines with J gene TRBJ2-1; D gene ambiguous. The CDR3 length is 13 residues. Trimming removed 3 bases from V and 7 bases from J, with 10 bases in between. CDR1 is SGHAT and CDR2 is FQNNGV in the germline V gene. CDR3 DNA: TGTGCCAGCAGCTTGTTCCTGGCGAATGAGCAGTTCTTC. Amino acids: CASSLFLANEQFF.